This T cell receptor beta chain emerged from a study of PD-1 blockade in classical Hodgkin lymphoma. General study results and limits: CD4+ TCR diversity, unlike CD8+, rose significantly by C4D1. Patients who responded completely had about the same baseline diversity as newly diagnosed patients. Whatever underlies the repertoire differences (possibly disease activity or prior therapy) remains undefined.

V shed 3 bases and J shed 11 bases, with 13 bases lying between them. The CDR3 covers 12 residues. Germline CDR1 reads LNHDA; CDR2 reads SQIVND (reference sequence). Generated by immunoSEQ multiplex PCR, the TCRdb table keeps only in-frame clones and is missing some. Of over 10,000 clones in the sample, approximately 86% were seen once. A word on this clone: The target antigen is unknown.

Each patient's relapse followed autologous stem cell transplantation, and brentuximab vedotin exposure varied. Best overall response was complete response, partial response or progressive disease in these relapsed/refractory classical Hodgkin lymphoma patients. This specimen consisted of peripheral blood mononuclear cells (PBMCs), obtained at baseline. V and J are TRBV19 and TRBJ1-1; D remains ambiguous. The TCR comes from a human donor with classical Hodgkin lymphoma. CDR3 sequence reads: CASSIGRARAFF. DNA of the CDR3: TGTGCCAGTAGTATCGGGCGGGCACGGGCTTTCTTT. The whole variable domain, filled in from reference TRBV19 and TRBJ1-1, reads DGGITQSPKYLFRKEGQNVTLSCEQNLNHDAMYWYRQDPGQGLRLIYYSQIVNDFQKGDIAEGYSVSREKKESFPLTVTSAQKNPTAFYLCASSIGRARAFFGQGTRLTVV.